Listed here are 16 T cell receptor beta chains from one sample, sequenced in a study of blood T cell repertoires in COVID-19. The method was immunoSEQ multiplex PCR; TCRdb's version includes in-frame clones alone and lacks a portion of them. The profile covers about 73,000 clones, with 73% appearing a single time and roughly a fifth taken by the ten largest. Material: peripheral blood. The receptors come from a man aged 55 to 70 with acute or convalescent COVID-19.

V gene TRBV5-1 combines with J gene TRBJ1-4; possibly TRBD1 for D (6 bases). The germline V gene has CDR1 SGHRS and CDR2 YFSETQ. Between the trimmed V and J ends, which lost 0 bases and 6 bases, there was a span of 9 bases. This CDR3 comprises 14 residues. The CDR3, as DNA: TGCGCCAGCAGCTTGGCCAGGGGAGATGAAAAACTGTTTTTT. This gives the protein CASSLARGDEKLFF. Filled out from reference TRBV5-1 and TRBJ1-4, the complete variable domain reads KAGVTQTPRYLIKTRGQQVTLSCSPISGHRSVSWYQQTPGQGLQFLFEYFSETQRNKGNFPGRFSGRQFSNSRSEMNVSTLELGDSALYLCASSLARGDEKLFFGSGTQLSVL.

The chain uses TRBV18 and TRBJ2-5, with 9 bases aligning to TRBD2. J lost 2 bases, V lost 2 bases, and 6 bases had no gene match. The germline CDR1 and CDR2 sequences are KGHSH and LQKENI. CDR3 length: 16 amino acids. The CDR3: CASSPESGGPQETQYF. CDR3 nucleotide sequence: TGTGCCAGCTCACCAGAAAGCGGGGGGCCGCAAGAGACCCAGTACTTC.

The chain couples TRBV7-7 to TRBJ2-3; D is perhaps TRBD2 (5 bases). The CDR3 has 15 amino acids. The V gene lost 5 bases and the J gene lost 4 bases, with 16 bases spanning the gap. CDR1 SSHAT and CDR2 FNYEAQ come from the germline V gene (reference sequence). CDR3: CASSPGPPGADTQYF. In DNA form, the CDR3 reads TGTGCCAGCAGCCCCGGACCCCCCGGGGCAGATACGCAGTATTTT. Using reference TRBV7-7 and TRBJ2-3 for the parts outside the CDR3, the full variable domain is GAGVSQSPRYKVTKRGQDVTLRCDPISSHATLYWYQQALGQGPEFLTYFNYEAQPDKSGLPSDRFSAERPEGSISTLTIQRTEQRDSAMYRCASSPGPPGADTQYFGPGTRLTVL.

This clone was detected only once. V and J are TRBV28 and TRBJ2-7; D is possibly TRBD2 (5 bases). This CDR3 is 12 amino acids long. The V end was cut by 5 bases, the J end by 5 bases, with 10 bases between. Germline CDR1 reads MDHEN; CDR2 reads SYDVKM. DNA of the CDR3: TGTGCCAGCAGTCAGCGGAATCACGAGCAGTACTTC. Its translation: CASSQRNHEQYF.

In DNA form, the CDR3 reads TGTGCCACCAGCTCCAGGACTAGCGGGGGGAAGGAGACCCAGTACTTC. It specifies CATSSRTSGGKETQYF. This chain joins TRBV15 and TRBJ2-5, with 14 bases matching TRBD2. The CDR3 loop spans 16 amino acids. Germline CDR1 reads LNHNV; CDR2 reads YYDKDF (reference sequence). V shed 5 bases, J shed 5 bases, and the junction held 7 bases outside the gene matches.

The chain combines TRBV7-3 with TRBJ2-7, with D perhaps matching TRBD1 (6 bases). Trimming left V 3 bases short and J 4 bases short, with 10 bases between. CDR3 length: 13 residues. Germline CDR1 is SGHTA and CDR2 is FQGTGA. Written as DNA, the CDR3 is TGTGCCAGCAGCTTGACAGGTGAATACGAGCAGTACTTC. Its translation is CASSLTGEYEQYF. The full variable domain, with the rest looked up from reference TRBV7-3 and TRBJ2-7, is GAGVSQTPSNKVTEKGKYVELRCDPISGHTALYWYRQSLGQGPEFLIYFQGTGAADDSGLPNDRFFAVRPEGSVSTLKIQRTERGDSAVYLCASSLTGEYEQYFGPGTRLTVT.

The chain joins TRBV12-3 or TRBV12-4 to TRBJ2-1, with 7 bases lining up with TRBD2. There are 13 residues in the CDR3. The V and J ends lost 6 bases and 8 bases, in that order; junction bases with no gene match: 7. DNA for the CDR3: TGTGCCAGCAGCTCTGGGACTATCGATGAGCAGTTCTTC. It translates to CASSSGTIDEQFF.

This clone was picked up one time. The rearrangement links TRBV9 to TRBJ1-1; D might be TRBD1 (6 bases). CDR3 length: 13 residues. The V gene's germline CDR1 is SGDLS and CDR2 YYNGEE. Trimming left V 0 bases short and J 11 bases short, with 14 bases between. The CDR3 DNA follows: TGTGCCAGCAGCGTAGGCTCAGGGGCCACGGCTTTCTTT. The encoded protein is CASSVGSGATAFF.

V gene TRBV2 combines with J gene TRBJ2-7; 12 bases agree with TRBD2. The CDR3 covers 14 residues. J lost 6 bases, V lost 8 bases, and 8 bases had no gene match. Germline CDR1 is SNHLY and CDR2 is FYNNEI. This CDR3 reads CASARLAGAGEQYF. CDR3 bases: TGTGCCAGCGCACGACTAGCGGGGGCGGGCGAGCAGTACTTC. The variable domain in full, with the rest retrieved from reference TRBV2 and TRBJ2-7, is EPEVTQTPSHQVTQMGQEVILRCVPISNHLYFYWYRQILGQKVEFLVSFYNNEISEKSEIFDDQFSVERPDGSNFTLKIRSTKLEDSAMYFCASARLAGAGEQYFGPGTRLTVT.

This rearrangement joins TRBV9 to TRBJ2-1; D may be TRBD1 (5 bases). The ends were cut back, 3 bases at V and 6 bases at J, with 13 bases in the middle. Germline CDR1 and CDR2: SGDLS and YYNGEE. This CDR3 region has 14 residues. In DNA, the CDR3 is TGTGCCAGCAGCGCACCGACAGTTCTCAATGAGCAGTTCTTC. Its translation: CASSAPTVLNEQFF.

The V and J genes are TRBV12-3 or TRBV12-4 and TRBJ2-4; 9 bases agree with TRBD1. Trimming at V came to 6 bases and at J to 6 bases, leaving 3 bases not matched to a gene. The CDR3 loop spans 13 amino acids. The CDR3: CASSTGQGNIQYF. CDR3 DNA: TGTGCCAGCAGCACGGGACAGGGAAACATTCAGTACTTC.

The chain couples TRBV5-6 to TRBJ2-2; TRBD2 aligns across 13 bases. The CDR3 runs to 18 residues. V lost 0 bases to trimming and J lost 0 bases; unmatched junction nucleotides: 2. Germline lookup yields CDR1 SGHDT and CDR2 YYEEEE. The CDR3 region has the DNA TGTGCCAGCAGCTTGGGACTAGCGGGGGGAGCGAACACCGGGGAGCTGTTTTTT. This sequence encodes CASSLGLAGGANTGELFF.

The CDR3 sequence is CASSPSRAGDTQYF. CDR3 DNA sequence: TGTGCCAGCAGCCCTAGCCGGGCCGGGGATACGCAGTATTTT. The chain recombines TRBV7-9 with TRBJ2-3, with a tentative D call TRBD2 (5 bases). The CDR3 spans 14 residues. In germline, CDR1 is SEHNR, CDR2 FQNEAQ (reference sequence). Trimming removed 5 bases at V and 6 bases at J, with 15 bases between.

CDR3 sequence (DNA): TGTGCCAGCAGTCTAAATAGCGGGGGCACAGATACGCAGTATTTT. This sequence encodes CASSLNSGGTDTQYF. The rearrangement joins TRBV27 to TRBJ2-3; 8 bases fit TRBD2. The V gene end was trimmed by 5 bases and the J gene end by 1 base; junction bases not matched to a gene: 5. The CDR3 totals 15 residues. Germline CDR1 MNHEY, CDR2 SMNVEV (reference sequence).

This clone was counted a single time. The J gene is TRBJ2-5, the V gene TRBV14; possible D gene TRBD1, 5 bases. This CDR3 is 13 amino acids long. Germline CDR1 reads SGHDN; CDR2 reads FVKESK. V dropped 5 bases and J dropped 5 bases, with 12 bases sitting between them. The CDR3 region is CASSDSLGETQYF. In nucleotides, the CDR3 is TGTGCCAGCAGCGACAGCCTGGGTGAGACCCAGTACTTC.

The V call is TRBV7-9, the J call TRBJ2-3; 8 bases are a match to TRBD2. The germline V gene has CDR1 SEHNR and CDR2 FQNEAQ (reference sequence). The CDR3 extends over 18 amino acids. The junction had 9 bases not matched to a gene; V was cut back by 1 base and J by 0 bases. This CDR3 is CASSLEGYGGGSTDTQYF. DNA of the CDR3: TGTGCCAGCAGCTTAGAGGGCTACGGCGGGGGGAGCACAGATACGCAGTATTTT.